Each of the 22 T cell receptor beta chains below was sequenced from the same sample in a study of beta chain features in type 1 diabetes listed by TCRdb under 2018. On the study overall, not on this receptor specifically: A moderate but significant shortening of TCRB CDR3 length was observed in type 1 diabetes patients in all four CD4+ subsets.

Their antigens are not known. Library method: the immunoSEQ multiplex PCR assay. All of the isolated RNA was reverse transcribed with the High Capacity cDNA Reverse Transcription Kit, so expressed TCRB transcripts were sequenced. As stored in TCRdb, this immuneACCESS dataset retains in-frame rearrangements with V and J assigned. A fraction of the clones does not appear; measured against another copy, unresolved V genes explain less than half of the discrepancy, and the remainder lacks a known reason. For this sample there are roughly 180,000 clones; under 9.5% appear just once. The top ten constitute under 0.55% of the sample. Source material: central memory CD4+ T cells from blood. Source of these receptors: a man younger than 35 with type 1 diabetes.

The genes are TRBV30 and TRBJ1-5, with TRBD1 as a possible D gene (6 bases). The CDR3 spans 16 residues. CDR1 is GTSNPN, CDR2 SVGIG, per germline (reference sequence). The CDR3 sequence is CALTQGSSLSNQPQHF. CDR3 bases: TGTGCATTGACACAGGGATCTAGCCTGAGCAATCAGCCCCAGCATTTT.

This chain uses TRBV7-6 with TRBJ2-1; 8 bases align to TRBD2. Germline CDR1 SGHVS, CDR2 FNYEAQ. V shed 7 bases and J 6 bases; nucleotides not matched to a gene: 14. CDR3 length: 16 residues. The CDR3 reads CASTAGTGGPGNEQFF. In nucleotides, the CDR3 is TGTGCCAGCACCGCAGGCACGGGAGGGCCCGGCAATGAGCAGTTCTTC.

This clone was seen more than once but under ten times. This chain connects TRBV6-5 to TRBJ1-4; 7 bases fit TRBD1. J lost 11 bases, V lost 2 bases, and 11 bases had no gene match. From germline, CDR1 is MNHEY and CDR2 SVGAGI. This CDR3 is built from 15 residues. The chain's CDR3 is CASSYQTGTGLKLFF. The CDR3 DNA reads as TGTGCCAGCAGTTACCAGACAGGGACCGGGCTTAAACTGTTTTTT.

The chain joins TRBV20-1 to TRBJ2-7; no clear D gene. The CDR3 spans 10 residues. V lost 1 base and J 4 bases, leaving 2 bases between the germline ends. CDR1 is DFQATT, CDR2 SNEGSKA, per germline (reference sequence). CDR3 sequence: CSARAYEQYF. Written as DNA, the CDR3 is TGCAGTGCTAGAGCTTACGAGCAGTACTTC.

The chain is built from TRBV10-2 and TRBJ1-2; D gene uncertain. Trimming shortened V by 3 bases and J by 3 bases, and 5 bases separated the two germline ends. This CDR3 comprises 12 residues. Looked up from germline, CDR1 is WSHSY and CDR2 is SAAADI. The CDR3 DNA is TGCGCCAGCAGTGAACGGGACTATGGCTACACCTTC. Residues: CASSERDYGYTF.

This sequence joins TRBV19 and TRBJ1-2; no definite D call. Trimming cost V 6 bases and J 7 bases, with 12 bases left between them. This CDR3 has 12 residues. Germline V gives CDR1 LNHDA, CDR2 SQIVND (reference sequence). The CDR3 loop reads CASSPGRLGYTF. CDR3 nucleotides: TGTGCCAGTAGCCCGGGGAGGCTTGGCTACACCTTC.

This clone was seen just once. The J gene is TRBJ2-5, the V gene TRBV5-5, with D possibly matching TRBD1 (6 bases). V gave up 1 base and J gave up 5 bases, with 9 bases separating them. CDR3 size: 13 residues. Germline CDR1 SGHKS, CDR2 YYEKEE (reference sequence). The chain's CDR3 is CASSLQGMETQYF. For the CDR3, the DNA is TGTGCCAGCAGCTTGCAGGGGATGGAGACCCAGTACTTC.

A few counts support this clone. The rearrangement joins TRBV4-1 to TRBJ1-1, with a tentative D call TRBD1 (6 bases). The CDR3 has 16 amino acids. From germline, CDR1 is MGHRA and CDR2 YSYEKL. V was clipped by 1 base and J by 1 base, with 13 bases between them. In DNA, the CDR3 is TGCGCCAGCAGCCAAGGGACAGATCCTTCGAACACTGAAGCTTTCTTT. Translating gives CASSQGTDPSNTEAFF.

V is TRBV5-6 and J is TRBJ1-4, with D unresolved. V was shortened by 2 bases and J by 1 base, with 18 bases between the two germline ends. Germline CDR1 reads SGHDT; CDR2 reads YYEEEE. There are 18 residues in the CDR3. The CDR3 DNA is TGTGCCAGCAGCTTCGGTTCCCGTTATCGACAAACTAATGAAAAACTGTTTTTT. It specifies CASSFGSRYRQTNEKLFF.

The sample holds a few counts of this clone. J is TRBJ1-1 and V is TRBV9; D is uncertain. Trimming removed 1 base at V and 5 bases at J, with 6 bases between. The CDR3 is 12 residues long. The germline V gene has CDR1 SGDLS and CDR2 YYNGEE. CDR3 nucleotide sequence: TGTGCCAGCAGCGTAAGCGGAACTGAAGCTTTCTTT. As protein: CASSVSGTEAFF.

There are a few counts of this clone. The chain has TRBV5-1 and TRBJ2-5, with TRBD2 as a possible D gene (7 bases). V lost 2 bases, J lost 5 bases, and 16 bases lay in between. CDR3 length: 15 residues. From germline, CDR1 is SGHRS and CDR2 YFSETQ. This CDR3 is CASSFEGGERETQYF. CDR3 coding DNA: TGCGCCAGCAGCTTCGAAGGGGGGGAGAGGGAGACCCAGTACTTC.

This clone came up a few times. The genes are TRBV4-3 and TRBJ1-5; D uncertain. This CDR3 region has 14 residues. Germline CDR1 LGHNA, CDR2 YSLEER. The V end lost 0 bases, the J end lost 4 bases, and 7 bases lay between the germline ends. The CDR3 loop is CASSQDRLNQPQHF. The CDR3 nucleotides read TGCGCCAGCAGCCAAGACAGATTGAATCAGCCCCAGCATTTT.

There are a few counts of this clone. CDR3 DNA sequence: TGTGCCAGCTCACAAGGGACAGGCCAAGAGACCCAGTACTTC. Its protein product is CASSQGTGQETQYF. The chain is built from TRBV18 and TRBJ2-5, with 8 positions matching TRBD1. The germline V gene encodes CDR1 KGHSH and CDR2 LQKENI. V lost 4 bases to trimming and J lost 1 base; unmatched junction nucleotides: 2. The CDR3 loop spans 14 amino acids.

The chain employs TRBV28 and TRBJ2-2; D perhaps matches TRBD1 (5 bases). The CDR3 runs to 15 residues. Germline loops: CDR1 MDHEN, CDR2 SYDVKM. V lost 4 bases, J lost 5 bases, and 14 bases lay in between. CDR3 amino acids: CASSSPGFQTGELFF. CDR3 nucleotide sequence: TGTGCCAGCAGTTCACCAGGGTTTCAGACCGGGGAGCTGTTTTTT.

Many counts were recorded for this clone. V and J are TRBV28 and TRBJ2-3, with TRBD1 identical over 9 bases. Germline V gene sequence: CDR1 MDHEN, CDR2 SYDVKM. The CDR3 totals 17 residues. Trimming took 5 bases from V and 2 from J; bases not matched to a gene: 11. CDR3 sequence: CASSPRTGTGPTDTQYF. The CDR3 nucleotides are TGTGCCAGCAGTCCCAGGACCGGGACAGGGCCCACAGATACGCAGTATTTT.

This clone was seen a few times. At one end, the junction sequence differs from germline, possibly due to a read error. V is TRBV5-1 and J is TRBJ2-7, with 14 bases fitting TRBD2. The germline CDR1 and CDR2 sequences are SGHRS and YFSETQ. The CDR3 sequence is 15 residues long. The CDR3 DNA is TGCGCCAGCACCGAGACAGGGGGACTAGCGGGGGACCTCTCCTTC. This encodes CASTETGGLAGDLSF. Full variable domain (missing parts from reference TRBV5-1 and TRBJ2-7): KAGVTQTPRYLIKTRGQQVTLSCSPISGHRSVSWYQQTPGQGLQFLFEYFSETQRNKGNFPGRFSGRQFSNSRSEMNVSTLELGDSALYLCASTETGGLAGDLSFGPGTRLTVT.

This clone was counted between two and nine times. This chain joins TRBV6-4 and TRBJ2-7; 9 positions match TRBD1. The germline gives CDR1 MRHNA, CDR2 SNTAGT. Germline trimming cut 4 bases from V and 2 bases from J; bases unmatched to any gene: 6. The CDR3 contains 15 residues. CDR3 loop: CASSAPTGGTYEQYF. The CDR3 DNA sequence: TGTGCCAGCAGTGCCCCGACAGGGGGGACCTACGAGCAGTACTTC.

This rearrangement joins TRBV6-5 to TRBJ1-1, with unresolved D. V was shortened by 6 bases and J by 2 bases, with 7 bases between the two germline ends. The germline CDR1 and CDR2 sequences are MNHEY and SVGAGI. There are 12 residues in the CDR3. CDR3 DNA sequence: TGTGCCAGCAGCCGACACAACACTGAAGCTTTCTTT. Translated, it gives CASSRHNTEAFF.

The V and J genes are TRBV7-2 and TRBJ1-1; 7 bases map to TRBD1. Germline values: CDR1 SGHTA, CDR2 FQGNSA. Trimming cost V 5 bases and J 4 bases; bases outside gene matches: 7. This CDR3 is built from 14 residues. CDR3 sequence reads: CASSRQGTSTEAFF. The CDR3 DNA reads as TGTGCCAGCAGCAGACAGGGTACTAGCACTGAAGCTTTCTTT.

This clone was recorded once. This chain joins TRBV6-5 and TRBJ2-7; D might be TRBD2 (5 bases). The CDR3 spans 16 residues. The V gene lost 1 base and the J gene lost 2 bases, with 15 bases spanning the gap. Germline loops: CDR1 MNHEY, CDR2 SVGAGI. CDR3 amino acids: CASSYFGGSQTYEQYF. CDR3 DNA sequence: TGTGCCAGCAGTTACTTTGGTGGGAGCCAAACCTACGAGCAGTACTTC.

The chain combines TRBV19 with TRBJ1-1, with TRBD1 identical over 11 bases. The CDR3 consists of 14 residues. Germline V gene sequence: CDR1 LNHDA, CDR2 SQIVND (reference sequence). V shed 7 bases and J 4 bases; nucleotides not matched to a gene: 5. This CDR3 reads CASISGTGGTEAFF. The DNA of the CDR3 is TGTGCCAGTATATCCGGGACAGGGGGCACTGAAGCTTTCTTT.

The gene calls are TRBV9 and TRBJ1-6, with no clear D. Germline V gene lookup returns CDR1 SGDLS and CDR2 YYNGEE. The CDR3 covers 18 residues. V was shortened by 4 bases and J by 0 bases, with 17 bases between the two germline ends. CDR3 nucleotide sequence: TGTGCCAGCAGCCCTGAGAGGACGGGGAGCTCCTATAATTCACCCCTCCACTTT. It codes for CASSPERTGSSYNSPLHF.